The 10 T cell receptor beta chains below come from one sample, sequenced in a study of vaccination effects on CD4 cells after COVID-19. Antigen-specific CD4+ T cells were expanded (with viral peptide pools) by the ViraFEST assay ahead of sequencing. Culture lasted 10 days before CD4+ T cell isolation. Each vaccine recipient was nucleocapsid antibody negative and had no prior SARS-CoV-2 infection. Using immunoSEQ multiplex PCR, the repertoire was profiled, and TCRdb retains in-frame clones only, with some absent. Among about 27,000 clones listed, around 75% were seen once. These receptors lack a known antigen. The material was CD4+ T cells from PBMCs cultured with HCoV-NL63 spike peptides, obtained before COVID-19 vaccination. The receptor set was obtained from a human donor who received a COVID-19 vaccine.

The genes are TRBV6-2 or TRBV6-3 and TRBJ2-4; TRBD1 agrees at 9 bases. Trimming removed 6 bases from V and 1 base from J; junction bases left unmatched: 7. This CDR3 has 16 residues. CDR1 and CDR2 (germline): MNHEY, SVGEGT. The CDR3 reads CASSLTGGFAKNIQYF. CDR3 in DNA: TGTGCCAGCAGCCTAACAGGGGGCTTCGCCAAAAACATTCAGTACTTC.

The chain couples TRBV7-9 to TRBJ1-1; no firm D call. Trimming took 1 base from V and 9 from J, leaving 18 bases between them. CDR1 is SEHNR, CDR2 FQNEAQ, per germline (reference sequence). The CDR3 loop spans 15 amino acids. Here the CDR3 reads CASSLGTSDSTKAFF. As DNA, the CDR3 is TGTGCCAGCAGCTTAGGGACCAGCGACTCAACCAAAGCTTTCTTT.

This clone was found once. The chain recombines TRBV29-1 with TRBJ2-6; 9 positions agree with TRBD1. The CDR3 extends over 15 amino acids. V shed 6 bases and J 5 bases; nucleotides not matched to a gene: 8. Germline values: CDR1 SQVTM, CDR2 ANQGSEA. CDR3: CSVMDRGGRANVLTF. CDR3 bases: TGCAGCGTGATGGACAGGGGCGGGAGGGCCAACGTCCTGACTTTC. The full variable domain, rest sourced from reference TRBV29-1 and TRBJ2-6, is SAVISQKPSRDICQRGTSLTIQCQVDSQVTMMFWYRQQPGQSLTLIATANQGSEATYESGFVIDKFPISRPNLTFSTLTVSNMSPEDSSIYLCSVMDRGGRANVLTFGAGSRLTVL.

This clone is a singleton in its sample. The V and J genes are TRBV6-5 and TRBJ1-6, with unresolved D. V lost 2 bases and J lost 4, with 6 bases in between. Germline V lookup: CDR1 MNHEY, CDR2 SVGAGI. This CDR3 comprises 14 residues. The CDR3 loop reads CASSYTGYNSPLHF. Written as DNA, the CDR3 is TGTGCCAGCAGTTACACGGGGTATAATTCACCCCTCCACTTT.

V gene TRBV27 combines with J gene TRBJ2-3; possibly TRBD1 or TRBD2 for D (7 bases each). The CDR3 runs to 18 residues. Germline-derived CDR1 and CDR2 are MNHEY and SMNVEV (reference sequence). Deletions cut 8 bases from V and 7 bases from J, with 31 bases between. CDR3 amino acids: CASPTPPPSPQGGYTQYF. CDR3 DNA: TGTGCCAGCCCGACACCCCCCCCCTCCCCTCAGGGGGGGTATACGCAGTATTTT.

V gene TRBV25-1 combines with J gene TRBJ2-3; possibly TRBD2 for D (6 bases). Trimming removed 6 bases from V and 4 bases from J, with 14 bases in between. Per the germline V gene, CDR1 is MGHDK and CDR2 is SYGVNS. This CDR3 has 14 residues. The CDR3 spells CASRTKGGSDTQYF. The CDR3 bases are TGTGCCAGCAGGACAAAGGGAGGTTCAGATACGCAGTATTTT.

The chain joins TRBV3-1 (or the pseudogene TRBV3-2) to TRBJ1-1, with D unresolved. The CDR3 is 12 amino acids. Trimming removed 0 bases from V and 6 bases from J, with 5 bases in between. The germline gives CDR1 LGHDT, CDR2 YNNKEL (reference sequence). DNA for the CDR3: TGTGCCAGCAGCCAAGATGCGGCTGAAGCTTTCTTT. This translates into CASSQDAAEAFF.

J is TRBJ1-6 and V is TRBV4-1, with TRBD1 identical over 8 bases. The germline gives CDR1 MGHRA, CDR2 YSYEKL. V shed 4 bases, J shed 5 bases, and the junction held 13 bases outside the gene matches. The CDR3 has 18 amino acids. The CDR3 DNA is TGCGCCAGCAGCCGGAAGGTTCCAGGGGGCAGCGATAATTCACCCCTCCACTTT. It codes for CASSRKVPGGSDNSPLHF.

The genes are TRBV5-6 and TRBJ1-1; D remains unclear. Germline CDR1 is SGHDT and CDR2 is YYEEEE. Trimming cost V 1 base and J 0 bases, with 10 bases left between them. The CDR3 spans 15 residues. Here the CDR3 reads CASSLRQALNTEAFF. CDR3 coding DNA: TGTGCCAGCAGCTTGCGGCAGGCCTTGAACACTGAAGCTTTCTTT.

The rearrangement joins TRBV11-2 to TRBJ2-3; D is unclear. Trimming cost V 1 base and J 2 bases, with 4 bases left between them. Germline V CDR1 and CDR2: SGHAT, FQNNGV. This CDR3 comprises 13 residues. The CDR3 bases are TGTGCCAGCAGCTTAGGGCCCACAGATACGCAGTATTTT. Amino acid sequence: CASSLGPTDTQYF.